One and the same sample provided the 26 T cell receptor beta chains below, sequenced in a study of T cell responses to AZD1222 COVID-19 vaccine. The table came from immunoSEQ multiplex PCR; TCRdb's copy has only in-frame clones and leaves some out. The repertoire holds roughly 80,000 clones, with roughly 90% as singletons. This material consisted of peripheral blood, taken on day 0 of MenACWY control vaccination. The receptors originated from an adult in good health.

The genes are TRBV4-3 and TRBJ1-2; D is unresolved. Germline CDR1 reads LGHNA; CDR2 reads YSLEER. With 0 bases removed from V and 0 bases from J, the gap between germline ends came to 5 bases. The CDR3 totals 14 residues. The CDR3: CASSQERTNYGYTF. For the CDR3, the DNA is TGCGCCAGCAGCCAAGAACGCACTAACTATGGCTACACCTTC.

V is TRBV6-5 and J is TRBJ2-5; the match to TRBD2 covers 8 bases. The germline gives CDR1 MNHEY, CDR2 SVGAGI. This CDR3 spans 15 amino acids. J gave up 5 bases and V 5 bases, and 10 bases lay outside the gene matches. CDR3: CASSPISGARETQYF. Here the CDR3 DNA reads TGTGCCAGCAGTCCCATTAGCGGGGCCCGGGAGACCCAGTACTTC.

The chain carries TRBV6-2 or TRBV6-3 and TRBJ1-1; TRBD1 agrees at 9 bases. This CDR3 contains 16 residues. From germline, CDR1 is MNHEY and CDR2 SVGEGT. J gave up 10 bases and V 2 bases, and 14 bases lay outside the gene matches. CDR3 in amino acids: CASSYEGQGTVFRAFF. The CDR3, as DNA: TGTGCCAGCAGTTACGAAGGACAGGGGACCGTCTTCAGAGCTTTCTTT.

The chain recombines TRBV30 with TRBJ2-1; D possibly corresponds to TRBD1 (6 bases). Trimming took 4 bases from V and 0 from J, leaving 10 bases between them. From germline, CDR1 is GTSNPN and CDR2 SVGIG (reference sequence). The CDR3 is 14 residues long. The CDR3 spells CAWNAGVSYNEQFF. The DNA of the CDR3 is TGTGCCTGGAACGCAGGGGTCTCCTACAATGAGCAGTTCTTC.

The gene calls are TRBV5-1 and TRBJ2-5, with 7 bases that match TRBD1. The CDR3 sequence is 14 residues long. Germline CDR1 and CDR2: SGHRS and YFSETQ. V lost 3 bases, J lost 5 bases, and 7 bases stayed unmatched. CDR3: CASSSRGRLETQYF. The CDR3 nucleotides read TGCGCCAGCAGCTCTAGGGGGCGTCTCGAGACCCAGTACTTC.

The chain links TRBV30 to TRBJ1-1; a possible D gene is TRBD1 (5 bases). The germline V gene encodes CDR1 GTSNPN and CDR2 SVGIG (reference sequence). The CDR3 covers 13 residues. V lost 4 bases and J lost 1, with 10 bases in between. The CDR3 DNA reads TGTGCCTGGAATACCGGACAGAACACTGAAGCTTTCTTT. The encoded protein is CAWNTGQNTEAFF.

The chain carries TRBV5-6 and TRBJ2-1; D gene unclear. Per germline, CDR1 SGHDT and CDR2 YYEEEE. The CDR3 runs to 14 residues. The germline V and J ends were trimmed by 6 bases and 3 bases, with 13 bases remaining between them. CDR3 bases: TGTGCCAGCACCGGCCCCCCCCTCTACAATGAGCAGTTCTTC. Encoded protein: CASTGPPLYNEQFF.

The chain carries TRBV6-5 and TRBJ1-1, with D unclear. This CDR3 comprises 12 residues. Trimming cost V 6 bases and J 5 bases, with 10 bases left between them. Germline lookup yields CDR1 MNHEY and CDR2 SVGAGI. CDR3 loop: CASSRPKTEAFF. CDR3 bases: TGTGCCAGCAGCCGACCTAAGACTGAAGCTTTCTTT.

The V call is TRBV10-3, the J call TRBJ2-3; TRBD2 matches at 12 bases. The CDR3 consists of 16 residues. Germline CDR1 reads ENHRY; CDR2 reads SYGVKD. V was clipped by 2 bases and J by 3 bases; unmatched bases: 3. The CDR3 loop reads CAISEGTSGRTDTQYF. The CDR3, as DNA: TGTGCCATCAGTGAGGGGACTAGCGGGCGGACAGATACGCAGTATTTT.

The chain carries TRBV2 and TRBJ1-1, with TRBD1 matching 9 bases. There are 16 residues in the CDR3. Losses at the gene ends were 4 bases for V and 4 bases for J; bases not matched to a gene: 10. Germline V gene data show CDR1 as SNHLY and CDR2 as FYNNEI. The CDR3 coding sequence is TGTGCCAGCAGTGTGGGGGAGACAGGGGGAGGCACTGAAGCTTTCTTT. This encodes CASSVGETGGGTEAFF.

The chain carries TRBV3-1 (or the pseudogene TRBV3-2) and TRBJ1-2, with D perhaps TRBD1 (5 bases). With 1 base removed from V and 8 bases from J, the gap between germline ends came to 11 bases. Germline V gene lookup returns CDR1 LGHDT and CDR2 YNNKEL (reference sequence). CDR3 length equals 13 residues. The CDR3 region has the DNA TGTGCCAGCAGCCAAGGGGGGTTCGGAGGCTACACCTTC. It codes for CASSQGGFGGYTF.

CDR3: CATSSHSTGGGEKLFF. CDR3 coding DNA: TGTGCCACCAGCAGCCACTCTACGGGGGGAGGAGAAAAACTGTTTTTT. This chain uses TRBV15 with TRBJ1-4, with D perhaps TRBD1 (5 bases). The V gene's germline CDR1 is LNHNV and CDR2 YYDKDF (reference sequence). With 3 bases removed from V and 8 bases from J, the gap between germline ends came to 19 bases. This CDR3 spans 16 amino acids.

The chain carries TRBV30 and TRBJ1-6, with a tentative D call TRBD1 (5 bases). There are 16 residues in the CDR3. CDR1 GTSNPN and CDR2 SVGIG come from the germline V gene (reference sequence). V dropped 3 bases and J dropped 7 bases, with 19 bases sitting between them. CDR3 nucleotides: TGTGCCTGGAGGATGGGGGGGGTCCTGGGCAATTCACCCCTCCACTTT. This encodes CAWRMGGVLGNSPLHF.

The chain couples TRBV5-1 to TRBJ2-5, with D possibly TRBD1 on 6 matching bases. The V and J ends lost 3 bases and 1 base respectively, with 13 bases between them. The CDR3 sequence is 15 residues long. In germline, CDR1 is SGHRS, CDR2 YFSETQ. DNA for the CDR3: TGCGCCAGCAGCTGGGGAGAAGGGGGCCAAGAGACCCAGTACTTC. This sequence encodes CASSWGEGGQETQYF.

J is TRBJ2-2 and V is TRBV28; 11 nucleotides agree with TRBD2. This CDR3 comprises 15 residues. The V and J ends lost 3 bases and 7 bases, in that order; junction bases with no gene match: 4. The V gene's germline CDR1 is MDHEN and CDR2 SYDVKM. Here the CDR3 reads CASSLPSGGIGELFF. As DNA, the CDR3 is TGTGCCAGCAGTTTGCCTAGCGGGGGGATCGGGGAGCTGTTTTTT.

The chain combines TRBV2 with TRBJ2-5; TRBD2 agrees at 7 bases. The V gene end was trimmed by 7 bases and the J gene end by 1 base; junction bases not matched to a gene: 3. CDR3 length equals 13 residues. CDR1 SNHLY and CDR2 FYNNEI come from the germline V gene. The CDR3 DNA reads TGTGCCAGCAACTTAGCGGGCCAAGAGACCCAGTACTTC. It codes for CASNLAGQETQYF.

This rearrangement joins TRBV28 to TRBJ1-6; TRBD1 matches 8 bases. Germline values: CDR1 MDHEN, CDR2 SYDVKM. J was trimmed by 8 bases and V by 5 bases; bases with no gene match: 8. The CDR3 is 15 amino acids. The CDR3 nucleotides read TGTGCCAGCAGTCCGTCGACAGGGGAGTATTCACCCCTCCACTTT. Its protein is CASSPSTGEYSPLHF.

The genes are TRBV15 and TRBJ2-1, with 7 bases fitting TRBD2. Germline V lookup: CDR1 LNHNV, CDR2 YYDKDF (reference sequence). The J segment lost 9 bases and the V segment lost 3 bases, leaving 11 bases of the junction unmatched. This CDR3 region has 15 residues. The CDR3 here is CATSSSGLGLGEQFF. CDR3 in DNA: TGTGCCACCAGCAGTAGTGGACTAGGACTGGGTGAGCAGTTCTTC.

This clone was counted only a few times. This chain links TRBV7-2 with TRBJ2-7; 15 positions match TRBD2. The CDR3 length is 15 residues. CDR1 and CDR2 from the germline V gene are SGHTA and FQGNSA. The V and J ends lost 0 bases and 7 bases, in that order; junction bases with no gene match: 1. The CDR3 here is CASSLAGLAGGEQYF. Here the CDR3 DNA reads TGTGCCAGCAGCTTAGCGGGACTAGCGGGGGGAGAGCAGTACTTC.

The chain links TRBV6-5 to TRBJ2-3; D gene ambiguous. Germline assignment: CDR1 MNHEY and CDR2 SVGAGI. Trimming took off 4 bases at V and 1 base at J, with 15 bases between the two ends. The CDR3 is made up of 16 amino acids. CDR3 protein: CASSFWGYGGTDTQYF. CDR3 nucleotides: TGTGCCAGCAGTTTTTGGGGATATGGTGGCACAGATACGCAGTATTTT.

CDR3 nucleotide sequence: TGTGCCAGCAGCTTACCAGGGTACGAGCAGTACTTC. This encodes CASSLPGYEQYF. The genes are TRBV7-6 and TRBJ2-7; a possible D gene is TRBD1 (5 bases). V was clipped by 2 bases and J by 4 bases, with 6 bases between them. CDR1 SGHVS and CDR2 FNYEAQ come from the germline V gene. The CDR3 has 12 amino acids.

The J gene is TRBJ2-1, the V gene TRBV11-2, with TRBD2 as a possible D gene (6 bases). Germline assignment: CDR1 SGHAT and CDR2 FQNNGV. Trimming shortened V by 0 bases and J by 8 bases, and 8 bases separated the two germline ends. The CDR3 runs to 13 residues. The CDR3 reads CASSLEWGDEQFF. CDR3 coding DNA: TGTGCCAGCAGCTTAGAGTGGGGGGATGAGCAGTTCTTC.

V is TRBV12-3 or TRBV12-4 and J is TRBJ2-7; D is uncertain. CDR3 length: 13 amino acids. V lost 5 bases, J lost 6 bases, and 14 bases lay in between. This chain's CDR3 is CASSPSTKIEQYF. CDR3 nucleotide sequence: TGTGCCAGCAGTCCTTCGACGAAAATCGAGCAGTACTTC.

This rearrangement joins TRBV10-3 to TRBJ1-2; no reliable D call. With 3 bases removed from V and 1 base from J, the gap between germline ends came to 6 bases. This CDR3 has 13 residues. Germline V lookup: CDR1 ENHRY, CDR2 SYGVKD. This CDR3 is CAISDPINYGYTF. The CDR3 nucleotides are TGTGCCATCAGTGACCCTATTAACTATGGCTACACCTTC.

V is TRBV27 and J is TRBJ2-7, with a tentative D call TRBD1 (6 bases). Germline lookup yields CDR1 MNHEY and CDR2 SMNVEV (reference sequence). Trimming removed 3 bases at V and 2 bases at J, with 11 bases between. The CDR3 sequence is 14 residues long. The CDR3 spells CASSLEQGAYEQYF. The DNA of the CDR3 is TGTGCCAGCAGTTTGGAACAGGGTGCCTACGAGCAGTACTTC.

The CDR3 here is CASSRGPINTEAFF. CDR3 coding DNA: TGTGCCAGCAGTCGGGGACCTATCAACACTGAAGCTTTCTTT. The chain links TRBV28 to TRBJ1-1; D possibly corresponds to TRBD1 (5 bases). Between the trimmed V and J ends, which lost 5 bases and 2 bases, there was a span of 12 bases. The CDR3 is 14 residues long. The germline CDR1 and CDR2 sequences are MDHEN and SYDVKM. Complete variable domain (other parts from reference TRBV28 and TRBJ1-1): DVKVTQSSRYLVKRTGEKVFLECVQDMDHENMFWYRQDPGLGLRLIYFSYDVKMKEKGDIPEGYSVSREKKERFSLILESASTNQTSMYLCASSRGPINTEAFFGQGTRLTVV.